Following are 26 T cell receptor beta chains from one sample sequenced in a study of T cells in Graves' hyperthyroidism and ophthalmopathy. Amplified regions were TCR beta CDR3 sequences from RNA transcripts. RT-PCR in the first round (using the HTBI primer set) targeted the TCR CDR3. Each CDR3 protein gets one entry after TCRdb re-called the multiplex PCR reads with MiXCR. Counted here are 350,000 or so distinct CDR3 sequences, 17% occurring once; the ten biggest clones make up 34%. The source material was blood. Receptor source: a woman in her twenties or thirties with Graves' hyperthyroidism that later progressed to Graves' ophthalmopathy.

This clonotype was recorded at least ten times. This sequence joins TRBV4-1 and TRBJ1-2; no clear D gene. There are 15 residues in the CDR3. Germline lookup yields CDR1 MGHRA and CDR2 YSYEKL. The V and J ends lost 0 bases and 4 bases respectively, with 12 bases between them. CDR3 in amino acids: CASSQESPMGYGYTF. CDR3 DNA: TGCGCCAGCAGCCAAGAGTCCCCAATGGGCTATGGCTACACCTTC.

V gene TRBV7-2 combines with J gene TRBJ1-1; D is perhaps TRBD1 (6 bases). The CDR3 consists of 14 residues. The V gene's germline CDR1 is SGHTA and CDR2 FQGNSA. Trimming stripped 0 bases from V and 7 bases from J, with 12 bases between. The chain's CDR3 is CASSLALGAGEAFF. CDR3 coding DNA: TGTGCCAGCAGCTTAGCGCTGGGGGCGGGTGAAGCTTTCTTT.

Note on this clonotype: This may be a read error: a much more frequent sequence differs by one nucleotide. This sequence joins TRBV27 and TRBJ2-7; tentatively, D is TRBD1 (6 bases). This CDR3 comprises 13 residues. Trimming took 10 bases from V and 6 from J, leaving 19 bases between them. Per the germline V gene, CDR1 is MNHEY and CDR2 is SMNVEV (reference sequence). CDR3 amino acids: CATSLGRGGEQYF. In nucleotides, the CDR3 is TGTGCCACCTCATTGGGCAGGGGTGGCGAGCAGTACTTC.

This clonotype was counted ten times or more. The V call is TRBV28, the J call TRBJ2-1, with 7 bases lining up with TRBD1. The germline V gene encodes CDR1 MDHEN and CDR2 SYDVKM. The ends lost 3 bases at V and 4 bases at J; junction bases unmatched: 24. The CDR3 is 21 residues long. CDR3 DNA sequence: TGTGCCAGCAGTTTCGACAGGGTGGATTATTATTTTTTGTCCTCATACAATGAGCAGTTCTTC. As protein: CASSFDRVDYYFLSSYNEQFF. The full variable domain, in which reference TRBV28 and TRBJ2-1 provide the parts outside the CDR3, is DVKVTQSSRYLVKRTGEKVFLECVQDMDHENMFWYRQDPGLGLRLIYFSYDVKMKEKGDIPEGYSVSREKKERFSLILESASTNQTSMYLCASSFDRVDYYFLSSYNEQFFGPGTRLTVL.

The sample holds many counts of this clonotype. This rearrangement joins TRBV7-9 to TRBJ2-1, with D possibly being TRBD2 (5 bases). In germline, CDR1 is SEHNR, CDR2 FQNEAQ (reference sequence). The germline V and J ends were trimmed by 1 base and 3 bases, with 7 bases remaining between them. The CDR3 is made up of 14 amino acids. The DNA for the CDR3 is TGTGCCAGCAGCTTAGAGAGGGTCTACAATGAGCAGTTCTTC. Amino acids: CASSLERVYNEQFF.

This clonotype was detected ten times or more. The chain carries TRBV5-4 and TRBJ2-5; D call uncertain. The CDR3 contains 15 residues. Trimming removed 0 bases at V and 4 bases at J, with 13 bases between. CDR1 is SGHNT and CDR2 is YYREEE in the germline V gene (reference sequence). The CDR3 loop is CASSLAPRAIETQYF. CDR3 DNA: TGTGCCAGCAGCTTGGCCCCACGGGCGATAGAGACCCAGTACTTC.

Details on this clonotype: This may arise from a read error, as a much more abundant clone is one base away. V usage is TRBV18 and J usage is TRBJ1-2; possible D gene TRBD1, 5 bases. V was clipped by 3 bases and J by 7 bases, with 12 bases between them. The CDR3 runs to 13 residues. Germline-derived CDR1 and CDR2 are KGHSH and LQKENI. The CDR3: CASSPGGTGGYTF. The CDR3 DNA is TGTGCCAGCTCACCGGGGGGAACAGGTGGCTACACCTTC.

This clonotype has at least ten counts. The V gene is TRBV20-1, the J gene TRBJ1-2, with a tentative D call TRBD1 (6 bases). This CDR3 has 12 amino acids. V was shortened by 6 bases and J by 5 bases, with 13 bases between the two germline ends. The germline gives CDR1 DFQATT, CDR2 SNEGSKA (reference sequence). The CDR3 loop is CSAGTSVYGYTF. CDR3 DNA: TGCAGTGCAGGGACAAGCGTTTATGGCTACACCTTC.

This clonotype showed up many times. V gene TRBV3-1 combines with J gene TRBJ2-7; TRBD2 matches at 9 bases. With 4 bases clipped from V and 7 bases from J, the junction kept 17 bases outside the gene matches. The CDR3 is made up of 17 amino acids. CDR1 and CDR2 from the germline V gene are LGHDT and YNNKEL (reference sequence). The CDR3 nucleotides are TGTGCCAGCAGCCCCCAGTTCGCTAGCGGGGTCATTTGGGAGCAGTACTTC. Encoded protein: CASSPQFASGVIWEQYF.

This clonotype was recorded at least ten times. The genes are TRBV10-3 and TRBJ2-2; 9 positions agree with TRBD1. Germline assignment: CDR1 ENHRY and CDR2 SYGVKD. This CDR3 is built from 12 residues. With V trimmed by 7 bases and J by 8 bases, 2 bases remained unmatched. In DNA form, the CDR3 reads TGTGCCATCAAGACAGGGGGAGGGGAGCTGTTTTTT. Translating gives CAIKTGGGELFF.

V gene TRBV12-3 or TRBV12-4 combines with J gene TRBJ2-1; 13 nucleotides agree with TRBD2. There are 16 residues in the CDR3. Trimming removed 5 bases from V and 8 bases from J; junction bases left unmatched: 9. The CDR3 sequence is CASSPGLAGLRDEQFF. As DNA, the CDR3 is TGTGCCAGCAGTCCGGGACTAGCGGGACTACGCGATGAGCAGTTCTTC.

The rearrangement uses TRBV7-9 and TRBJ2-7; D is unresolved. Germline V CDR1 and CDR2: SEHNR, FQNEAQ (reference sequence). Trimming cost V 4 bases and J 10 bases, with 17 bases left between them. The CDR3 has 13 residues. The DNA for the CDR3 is TGTGCCAGCAGCTCGCCCCCGACCCAATCTCAGTACTTC. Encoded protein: CASSSPPTQSQYF.

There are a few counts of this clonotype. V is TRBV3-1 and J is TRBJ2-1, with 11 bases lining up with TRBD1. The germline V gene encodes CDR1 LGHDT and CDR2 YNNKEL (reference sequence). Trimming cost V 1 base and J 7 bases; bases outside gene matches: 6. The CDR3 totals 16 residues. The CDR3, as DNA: TGTGCCAGCAGCCAAGCGGACGGACAGGGGGCAAATGAGCAGTTCTTC. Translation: CASSQADGQGANEQFF.

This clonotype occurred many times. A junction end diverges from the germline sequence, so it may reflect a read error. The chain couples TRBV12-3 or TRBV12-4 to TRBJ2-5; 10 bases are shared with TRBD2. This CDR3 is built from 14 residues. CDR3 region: CASSLAGAQETQYF. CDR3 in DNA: TGTGCCAGCAGTCTAGCGGGGGCCCAAGAGACCCAGTACTTC.

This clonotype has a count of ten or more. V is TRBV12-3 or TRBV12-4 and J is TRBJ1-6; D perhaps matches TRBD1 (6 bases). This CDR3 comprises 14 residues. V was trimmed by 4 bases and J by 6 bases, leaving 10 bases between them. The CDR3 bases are TGTGCCAGCAGTTACCAGGGGAGTAATTCACCCCTCCACTTT. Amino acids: CASSYQGSNSPLHF.

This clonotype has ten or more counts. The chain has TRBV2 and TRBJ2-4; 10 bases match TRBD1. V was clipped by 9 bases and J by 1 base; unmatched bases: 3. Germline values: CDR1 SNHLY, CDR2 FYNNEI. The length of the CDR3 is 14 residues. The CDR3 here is CARGQGMAKNIQYF. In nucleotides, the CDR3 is TGTGCCAGGGGACAGGGGATGGCCAAAAACATTCAGTACTTC.

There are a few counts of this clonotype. Here the CDR3 reads CASSQAGEDGEQFF. The CDR3 DNA follows: TGTGCCAGCAGCCAAGCGGGAGAGGACGGTGAGCAGTTCTTC. The rearrangement uses TRBV3-1 and TRBJ2-1; maybe TRBD2 (6 bases). This CDR3 is built from 14 residues. Looked up from germline, CDR1 is LGHDT and CDR2 is YNNKEL (reference sequence). V dropped 1 base and J dropped 9 bases, with 13 bases sitting between them.

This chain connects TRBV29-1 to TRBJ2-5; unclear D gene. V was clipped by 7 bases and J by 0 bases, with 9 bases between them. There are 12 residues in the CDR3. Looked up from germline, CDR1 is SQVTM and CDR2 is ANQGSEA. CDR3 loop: CSAGGYQETQYF. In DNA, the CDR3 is TGCAGCGCGGGTGGGTACCAAGAGACCCAGTACTTC.

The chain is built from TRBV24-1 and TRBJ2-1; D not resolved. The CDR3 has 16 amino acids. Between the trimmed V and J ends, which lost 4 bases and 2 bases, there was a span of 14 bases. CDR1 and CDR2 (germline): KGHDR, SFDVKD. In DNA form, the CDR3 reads TGTGCCACCAGTGAATTTTTTCCAAGAACCTACAATGAGCAGTTCTTC. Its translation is CATSEFFPRTYNEQFF.

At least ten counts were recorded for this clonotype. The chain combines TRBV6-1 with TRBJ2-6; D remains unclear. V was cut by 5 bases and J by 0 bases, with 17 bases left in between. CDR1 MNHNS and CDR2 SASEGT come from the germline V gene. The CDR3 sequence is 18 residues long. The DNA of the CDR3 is TGTGCCAGCAGTCGAAAGGGCCAGGTCCCCTCTGGGGCCAACGTCCTGACTTTC. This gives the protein CASSRKGQVPSGANVLTF.

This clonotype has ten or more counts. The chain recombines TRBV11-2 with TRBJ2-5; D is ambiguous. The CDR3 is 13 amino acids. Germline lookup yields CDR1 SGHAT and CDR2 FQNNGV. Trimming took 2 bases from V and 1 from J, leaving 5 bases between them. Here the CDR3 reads CASSLYSQETQYF. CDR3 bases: TGTGCCAGCAGCTTATACAGCCAAGAGACCCAGTACTTC. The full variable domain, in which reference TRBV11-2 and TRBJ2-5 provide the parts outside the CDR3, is EAGVAQSPRYKIIEKRQSVAFWCNPISGHATLYWYQQILGQGPKLLIQFQNNGVVDDSQLPKDRFSAERLKGVDSTLKIQPAKLEDSAVYLCASSLYSQETQYFGPGTRLLVL.

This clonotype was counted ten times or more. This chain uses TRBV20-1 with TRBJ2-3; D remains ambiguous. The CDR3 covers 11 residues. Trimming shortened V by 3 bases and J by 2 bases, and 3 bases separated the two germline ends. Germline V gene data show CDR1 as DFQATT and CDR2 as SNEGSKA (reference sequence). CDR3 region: CSASPTDTQYF. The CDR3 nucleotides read TGCAGTGCTAGCCCCACAGATACGCAGTATTTT.

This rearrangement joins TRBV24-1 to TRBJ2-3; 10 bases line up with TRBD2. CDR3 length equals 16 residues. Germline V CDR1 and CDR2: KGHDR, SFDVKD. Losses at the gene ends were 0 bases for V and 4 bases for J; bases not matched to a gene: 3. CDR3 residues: CATSDLPSGGSDTQYF. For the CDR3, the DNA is TGTGCCACCAGTGATTTGCCTAGCGGGGGTTCAGATACGCAGTATTTT.

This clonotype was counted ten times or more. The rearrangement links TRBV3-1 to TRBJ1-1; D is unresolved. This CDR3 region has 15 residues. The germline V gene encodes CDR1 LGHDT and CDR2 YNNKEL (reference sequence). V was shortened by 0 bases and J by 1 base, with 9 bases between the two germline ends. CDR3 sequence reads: CASSQDLNGNTEAFF. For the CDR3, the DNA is TGTGCCAGCAGCCAAGATCTTAACGGGAACACTGAAGCTTTCTTT. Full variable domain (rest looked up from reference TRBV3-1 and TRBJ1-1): DTAVSQTPKYLVTQMGNDKSIKCEQNLGHDTMYWYKQDSKKFLKIMFSYNNKELIINETVPNRFSPKSPDKAHLNLHINSLELGDSAVYFCASSQDLNGNTEAFFGQGTRLTVV.

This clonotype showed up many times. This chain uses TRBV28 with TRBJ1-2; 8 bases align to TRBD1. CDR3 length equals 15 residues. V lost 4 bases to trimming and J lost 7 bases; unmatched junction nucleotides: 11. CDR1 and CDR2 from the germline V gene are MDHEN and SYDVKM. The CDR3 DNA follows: TGTGCCAGCAGTTACCACGGACAGGGAACCCCTGGCTACACCTTC. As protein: CASSYHGQGTPGYTF.

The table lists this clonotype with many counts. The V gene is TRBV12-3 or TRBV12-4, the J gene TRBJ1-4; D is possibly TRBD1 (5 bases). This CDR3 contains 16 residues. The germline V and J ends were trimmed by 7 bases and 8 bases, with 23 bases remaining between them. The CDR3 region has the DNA TGTGCCAGCACCCCTCAAGCCGGGGCTCTGACAGAAAAACTGTTTTTT. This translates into CASTPQAGALTEKLFF.